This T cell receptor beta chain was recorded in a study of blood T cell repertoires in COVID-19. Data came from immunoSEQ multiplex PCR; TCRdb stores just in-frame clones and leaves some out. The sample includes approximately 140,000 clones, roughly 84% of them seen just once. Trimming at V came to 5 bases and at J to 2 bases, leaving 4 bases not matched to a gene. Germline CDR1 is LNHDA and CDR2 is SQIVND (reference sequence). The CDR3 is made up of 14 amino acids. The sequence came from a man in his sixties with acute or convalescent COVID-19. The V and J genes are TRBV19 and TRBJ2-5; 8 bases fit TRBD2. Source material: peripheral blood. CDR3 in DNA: TGTGCCAGTAGTTCCGGGACTAGTCAAGAGACCCAGTACTTC. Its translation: CASSSGTSQETQYF.